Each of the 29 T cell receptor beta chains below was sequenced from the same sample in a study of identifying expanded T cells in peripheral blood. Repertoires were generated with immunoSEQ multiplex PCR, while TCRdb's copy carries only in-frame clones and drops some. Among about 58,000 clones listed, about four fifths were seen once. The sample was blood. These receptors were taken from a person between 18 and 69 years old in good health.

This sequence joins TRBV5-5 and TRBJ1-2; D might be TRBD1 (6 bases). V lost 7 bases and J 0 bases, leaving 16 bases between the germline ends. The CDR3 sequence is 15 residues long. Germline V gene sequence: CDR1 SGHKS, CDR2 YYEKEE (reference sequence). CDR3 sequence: CASGNSGAANYGYTF. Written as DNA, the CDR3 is TGTGCCAGCGGCAATTCGGGGGCGGCTAACTATGGCTACACCTTC.

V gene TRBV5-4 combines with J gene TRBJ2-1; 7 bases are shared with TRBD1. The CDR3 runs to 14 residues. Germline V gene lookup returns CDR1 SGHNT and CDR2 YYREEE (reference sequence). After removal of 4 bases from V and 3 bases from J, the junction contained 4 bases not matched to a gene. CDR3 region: CASSPTGDYNEQFF. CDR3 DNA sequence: TGTGCCAGCAGCCCCACAGGGGACTACAATGAGCAGTTCTTC.

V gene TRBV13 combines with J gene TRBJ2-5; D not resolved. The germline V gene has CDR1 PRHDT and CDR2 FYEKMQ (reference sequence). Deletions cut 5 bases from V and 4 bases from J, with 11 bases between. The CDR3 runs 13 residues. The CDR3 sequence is CASSPTYGETQYF. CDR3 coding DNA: TGTGCCAGCAGCCCCACCTACGGAGAGACCCAGTACTTC.

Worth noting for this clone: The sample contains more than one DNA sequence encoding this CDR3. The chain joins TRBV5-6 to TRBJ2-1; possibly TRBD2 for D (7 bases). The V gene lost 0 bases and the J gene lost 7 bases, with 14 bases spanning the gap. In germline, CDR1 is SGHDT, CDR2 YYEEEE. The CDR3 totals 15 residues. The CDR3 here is CASSLAGGAGNEQFF. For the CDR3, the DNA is TGTGCCAGCAGCTTGGCGGGGGGCGCAGGGAATGAGCAGTTCTTC.

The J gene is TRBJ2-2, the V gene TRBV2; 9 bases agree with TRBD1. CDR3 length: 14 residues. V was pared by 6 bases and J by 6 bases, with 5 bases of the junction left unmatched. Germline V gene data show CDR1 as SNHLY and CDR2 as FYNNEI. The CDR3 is CASRDRGGPGELFF. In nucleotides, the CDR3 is TGTGCCAGCAGGGACAGGGGAGGTCCCGGGGAGCTGTTTTTT. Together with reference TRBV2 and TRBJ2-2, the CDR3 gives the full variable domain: EPEVTQTPSHQVTQMGQEVILRCVPISNHLYFYWYRQILGQKVEFLVSFYNNEISEKSEIFDDQFSVERPDGSNFTLKIRSTKLEDSAMYFCASRDRGGPGELFFGEGSRLTVL.

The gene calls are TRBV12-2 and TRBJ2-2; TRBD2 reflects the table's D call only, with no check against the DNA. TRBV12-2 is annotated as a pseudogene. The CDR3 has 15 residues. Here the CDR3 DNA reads TGTGCAAGTCGCGCGACTAGAGCGAGCACCGGGGAGCTGTTTTTT. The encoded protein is CASRATRASTGELFF.

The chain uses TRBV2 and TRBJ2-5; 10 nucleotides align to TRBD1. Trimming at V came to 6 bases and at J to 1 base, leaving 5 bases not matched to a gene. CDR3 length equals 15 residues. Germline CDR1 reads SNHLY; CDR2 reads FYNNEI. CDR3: CASRVGTGVQETQYF. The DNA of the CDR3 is TGTGCCAGCAGAGTGGGGACAGGGGTCCAAGAGACCCAGTACTTC.

CDR3 sequence: CASSSGSPGNYGYTF. The CDR3 nucleotides are TGTGCCAGCAGCTCCGGTTCACCGGGGAACTATGGCTACACCTTC. The rearrangement uses TRBV7-9 and TRBJ1-2; D remains unclear. This CDR3 contains 15 residues. Germline V gene data show CDR1 as SEHNR and CDR2 as FQNEAQ (reference sequence). Trimming took off 4 bases at V and 2 bases at J, with 14 bases between the two ends. The full variable domain, rest sourced from reference TRBV7-9 and TRBJ1-2, is DTGVSQNPRHKITKRGQNVTFRCDPISEHNRLYWYRQTLGQGPEFLTYFQNEAQLEKSRLLSDRFSAERPKGSFSTLEIQRTEQGDSAMYLCASSSGSPGNYGYTFGSGTRLTVV.

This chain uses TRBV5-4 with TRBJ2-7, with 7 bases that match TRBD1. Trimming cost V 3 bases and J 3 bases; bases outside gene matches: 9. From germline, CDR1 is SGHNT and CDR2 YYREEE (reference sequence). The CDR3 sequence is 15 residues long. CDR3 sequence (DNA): TGTGCCAGCAGCTGGCCGGGACAGACGAACTACGAGCAGTACTTC. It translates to CASSWPGQTNYEQYF. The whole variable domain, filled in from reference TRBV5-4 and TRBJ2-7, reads ETGVTQSPTHLIKTRGQQVTLRCSSQSGHNTVSWYQQALGQGPQFIFQYYREEENGRGNFPPRFSGLQFPNYSSELNVNALELDDSALYLCASSWPGQTNYEQYFGPGTRLTVT.

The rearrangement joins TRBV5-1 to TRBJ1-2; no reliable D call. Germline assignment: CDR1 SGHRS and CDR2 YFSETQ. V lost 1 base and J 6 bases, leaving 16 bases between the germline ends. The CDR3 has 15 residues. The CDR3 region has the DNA TGCGCCAGCAGCTTGCTGCAGGAAGGAGGAGATGGCTACACCTTC. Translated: CASSLLQEGGDGYTF.

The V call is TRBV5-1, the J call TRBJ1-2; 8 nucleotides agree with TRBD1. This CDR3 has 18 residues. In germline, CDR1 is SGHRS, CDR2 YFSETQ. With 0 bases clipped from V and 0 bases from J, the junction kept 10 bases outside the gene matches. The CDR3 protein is CASSLETGRGRPNYGYTF. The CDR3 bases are TGCGCCAGCAGCTTGGAGACGGGCAGGGGGCGACCTAACTATGGCTACACCTTC.

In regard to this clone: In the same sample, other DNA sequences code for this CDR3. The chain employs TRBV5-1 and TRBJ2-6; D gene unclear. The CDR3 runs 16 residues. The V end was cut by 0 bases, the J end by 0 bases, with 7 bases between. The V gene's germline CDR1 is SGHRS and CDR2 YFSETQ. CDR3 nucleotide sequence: TGCGCCAGCAGCTTGGTGGGAACCTCTGGGGCCAACGTCCTGACTTTC. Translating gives CASSLVGTSGANVLTF.

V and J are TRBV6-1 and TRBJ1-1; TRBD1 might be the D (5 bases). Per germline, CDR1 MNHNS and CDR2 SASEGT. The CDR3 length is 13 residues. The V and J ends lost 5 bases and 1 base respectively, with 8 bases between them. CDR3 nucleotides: TGTGCCAGCAGTAGGGACCAGAACACTGAAGCTTTCTTT. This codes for CASSRDQNTEAFF.

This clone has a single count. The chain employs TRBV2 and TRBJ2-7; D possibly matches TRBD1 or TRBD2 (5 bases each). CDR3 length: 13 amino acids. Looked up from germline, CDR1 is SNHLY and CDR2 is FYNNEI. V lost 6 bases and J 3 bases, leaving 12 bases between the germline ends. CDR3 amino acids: CASSPGTVYEQYV. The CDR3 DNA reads TGTGCCAGCAGCCCCGGGACGGTCTACGAGCAGTACGTC.

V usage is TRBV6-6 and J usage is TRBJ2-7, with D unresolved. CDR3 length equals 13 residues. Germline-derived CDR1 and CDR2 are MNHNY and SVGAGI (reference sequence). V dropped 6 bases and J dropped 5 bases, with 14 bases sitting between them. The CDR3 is CASSGREFHEQYV. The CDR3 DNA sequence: TGTGCCAGCAGCGGGCGAGAGTTCCACGAGCAGTACGTC.

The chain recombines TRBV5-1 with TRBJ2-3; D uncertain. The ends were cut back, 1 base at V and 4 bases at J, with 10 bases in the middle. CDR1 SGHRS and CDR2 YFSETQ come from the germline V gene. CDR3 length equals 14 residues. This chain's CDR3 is CASSLSQRPDTQYF. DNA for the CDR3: TGCGCCAGCAGCTTGTCTCAGCGTCCAGATACGCAGTATTTT.

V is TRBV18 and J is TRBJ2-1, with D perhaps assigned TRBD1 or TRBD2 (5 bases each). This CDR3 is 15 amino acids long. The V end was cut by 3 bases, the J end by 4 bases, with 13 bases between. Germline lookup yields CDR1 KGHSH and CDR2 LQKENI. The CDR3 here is CASSPQTGLYNEQFF. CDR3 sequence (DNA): TGTGCCAGCTCACCCCAAACGGGGCTGTACAATGAGCAGTTCTTC.

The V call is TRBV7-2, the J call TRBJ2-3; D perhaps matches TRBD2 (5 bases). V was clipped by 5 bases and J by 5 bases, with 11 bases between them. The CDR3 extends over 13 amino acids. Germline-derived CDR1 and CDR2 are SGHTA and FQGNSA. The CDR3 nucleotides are TGTGCCAGCAGCCCCTCGAGCGGAGATACGCAGTATTTT. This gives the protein CASSPSSGDTQYF.

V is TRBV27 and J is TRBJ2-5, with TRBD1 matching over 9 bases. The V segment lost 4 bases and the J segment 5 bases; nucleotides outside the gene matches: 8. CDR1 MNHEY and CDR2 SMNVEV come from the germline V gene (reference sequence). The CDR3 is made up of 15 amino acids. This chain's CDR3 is CASSSHRGLRETQYF. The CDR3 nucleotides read TGTGCCAGCAGTTCCCACAGGGGGCTAAGGGAGACCCAGTACTTC.

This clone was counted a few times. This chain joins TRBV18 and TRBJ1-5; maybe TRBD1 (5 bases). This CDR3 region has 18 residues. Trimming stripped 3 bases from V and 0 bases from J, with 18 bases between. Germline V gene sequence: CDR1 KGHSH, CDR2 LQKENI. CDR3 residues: CASSPSGAREYSNQPQHF. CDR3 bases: TGTGCCAGCTCACCGTCTGGGGCGCGAGAATATAGCAATCAGCCCCAGCATTTT.

The CDR3 nucleotides are TGCAGCGGTAGCGGCACAGATACGCAGTATTTT. This sequence encodes CSGSGTDTQYF. The chain recombines TRBV29-1 with TRBJ2-3; possibly TRBD2 for D (5 bases). The CDR3 consists of 11 residues. V was pared by 7 bases and J by 1 base, with 6 bases between. The germline CDR1 and CDR2 sequences are SQVTM and ANQGSEA.

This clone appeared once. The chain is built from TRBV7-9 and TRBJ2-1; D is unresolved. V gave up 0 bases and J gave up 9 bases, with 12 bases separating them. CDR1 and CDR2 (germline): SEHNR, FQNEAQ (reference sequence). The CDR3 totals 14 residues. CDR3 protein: CASSLAQLVGEQFF. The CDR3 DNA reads TGTGCCAGCAGCTTAGCGCAGCTAGTGGGTGAGCAGTTCTTC.

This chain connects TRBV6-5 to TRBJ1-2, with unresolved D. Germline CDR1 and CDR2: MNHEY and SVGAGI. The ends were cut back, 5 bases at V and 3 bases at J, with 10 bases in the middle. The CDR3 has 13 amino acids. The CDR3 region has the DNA TGTGCCAGCAGTCGCACACAAGACTATGGCTACACCTTC. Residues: CASSRTQDYGYTF.

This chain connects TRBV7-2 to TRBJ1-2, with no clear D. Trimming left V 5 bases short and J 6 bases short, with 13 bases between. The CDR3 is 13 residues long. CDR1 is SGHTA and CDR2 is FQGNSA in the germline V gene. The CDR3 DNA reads TGTGCCAGCAGCCTGCCCAAGATCGATGGCTACACCTTC. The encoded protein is CASSLPKIDGYTF.

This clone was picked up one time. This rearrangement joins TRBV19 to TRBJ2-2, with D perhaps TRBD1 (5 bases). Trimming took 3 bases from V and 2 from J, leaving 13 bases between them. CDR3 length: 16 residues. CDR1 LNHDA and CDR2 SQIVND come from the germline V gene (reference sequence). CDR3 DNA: TGTGCCAGTAGTATTCGACAGAGCCTTAACACCGGGGAGCTGTTTTTT. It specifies CASSIRQSLNTGELFF. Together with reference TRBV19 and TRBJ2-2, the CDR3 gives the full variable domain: DGGITQSPKYLFRKEGQNVTLSCEQNLNHDAMYWYRQDPGQGLRLIYYSQIVNDFQKGDIAEGYSVSREKKESFPLTVTSAQKNPTAFYLCASSIRQSLNTGELFFGEGSRLTVL.

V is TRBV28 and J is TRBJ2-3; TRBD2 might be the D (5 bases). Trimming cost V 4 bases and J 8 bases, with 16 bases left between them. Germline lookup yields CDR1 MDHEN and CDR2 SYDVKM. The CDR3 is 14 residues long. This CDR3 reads CASSSPPARGTQYF. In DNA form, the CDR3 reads TGTGCCAGCAGTTCTCCCCCGGCCCGGGGTACGCAGTATTTT.

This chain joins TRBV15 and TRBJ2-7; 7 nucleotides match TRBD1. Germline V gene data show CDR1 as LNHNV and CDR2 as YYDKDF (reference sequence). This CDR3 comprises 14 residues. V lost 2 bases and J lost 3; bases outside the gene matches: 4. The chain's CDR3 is CATSRRDRGYEQYF. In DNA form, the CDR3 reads TGTGCCACCAGCAGAAGGGACAGAGGCTACGAGCAGTACTTC. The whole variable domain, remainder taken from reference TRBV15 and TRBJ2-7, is DAMVIQNPRYQVTQFGKPVTLSCSQTLNHNVMYWYQQKSSQAPKLLFHYYDKDFNNEADTPDNFQSRRPNTSFCFLDIRSPGLGDTAMYLCATSRRDRGYEQYFGPGTRLTVT.

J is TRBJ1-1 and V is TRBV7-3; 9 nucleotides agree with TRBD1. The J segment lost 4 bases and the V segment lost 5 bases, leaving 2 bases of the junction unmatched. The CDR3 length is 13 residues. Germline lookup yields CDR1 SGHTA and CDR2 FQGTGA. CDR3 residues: CASSVTGGTEAFF. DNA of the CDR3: TGTGCCAGCAGCGTGACAGGGGGCACTGAAGCTTTCTTT.

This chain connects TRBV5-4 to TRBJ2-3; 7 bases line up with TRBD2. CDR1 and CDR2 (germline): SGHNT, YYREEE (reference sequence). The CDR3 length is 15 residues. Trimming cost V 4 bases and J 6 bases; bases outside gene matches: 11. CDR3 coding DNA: TGTGCCAGCAGCCCGGGGGGTTCGCACGGGGATACGCAGTATTTT. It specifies CASSPGGSHGDTQYF.